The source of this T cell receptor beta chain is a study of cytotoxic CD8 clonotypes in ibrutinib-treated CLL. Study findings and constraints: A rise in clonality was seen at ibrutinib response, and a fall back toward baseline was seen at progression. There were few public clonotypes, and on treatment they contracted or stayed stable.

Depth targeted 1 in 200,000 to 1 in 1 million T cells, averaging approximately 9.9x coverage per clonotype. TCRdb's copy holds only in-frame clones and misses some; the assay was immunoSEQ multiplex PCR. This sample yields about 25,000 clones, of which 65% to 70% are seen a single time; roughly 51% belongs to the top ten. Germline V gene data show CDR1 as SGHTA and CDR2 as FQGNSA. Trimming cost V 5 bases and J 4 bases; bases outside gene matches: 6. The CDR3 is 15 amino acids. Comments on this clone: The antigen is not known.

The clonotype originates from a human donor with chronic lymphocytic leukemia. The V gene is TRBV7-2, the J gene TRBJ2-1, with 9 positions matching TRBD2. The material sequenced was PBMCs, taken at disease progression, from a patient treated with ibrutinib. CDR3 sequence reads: CASSPASGVYNEQFF. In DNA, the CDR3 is TGTGCCAGCAGCCCGGCTAGCGGGGTTTACAATGAGCAGTTCTTC.